Presented here are 26 T cell receptor beta chains from one specimen sequenced in a study of glioma-infiltrating T cells after dendritic cell vaccination (dated by TCRdb to about 2016). The sample's time point, from its label and the paper: after dendritic cell vaccination, including at tumor progression/relapse. Library preparation employed the immunoSEQ multiplex PCR assay. The clones in this table, taken by TCRdb from immuneACCESS, are in-frame only. Not every clone is retained; where verified, under half of the shortfall comes from an unresolved V gene, and the cause of the rest is unknown. For this sample the table gives 55,000 to 75,000 clones, of which about 79% were detected only once. In total, the top ten clones hold around 14% of the sample. The sample consisted of blood, taken after dendritic cell vaccination. The receptors originated from a human donor with glioblastoma.

This sequence joins TRBV5-8 and TRBJ2-1, with 12 bases fitting TRBD2. Germline trimming cut 4 bases from V and 6 bases from J; bases unmatched to any gene: 8. Germline values: CDR1 SGHTS, CDR2 YDEGEE. This CDR3 is built from 16 residues. The CDR3 reads CASSRSGLAGINEQFF. The CDR3 DNA reads TGTGCCAGCAGCCGTTCCGGACTAGCGGGGATCAATGAGCAGTTCTTC. The variable domain in full, completed from reference TRBV5-8 and TRBJ2-1, reads EAGVTQSPTHLIKTRGQQATLRCSPISGHTSVYWYQQALGLGLQFLLWYDEGEERNRGNFPPRFSGRQFPNYSSELNVNALELEDSALYLCASSRSGLAGINEQFFGPGTRLTVL.

V and J are TRBV15 and TRBJ2-5; a weak D match, TRBD2 (5 bases). V was clipped by 1 base and J by 4 bases, with 13 bases between them. Germline CDR1 reads LNHNV; CDR2 reads YYDKDF (reference sequence). The CDR3 sequence is 15 residues long. For the CDR3, the DNA is TGTGCCACCAGCAGAGGAGGGCCCGCAGCAGAGACCCAGTACTTC. It is translated as CATSRGGPAAETQYF.

Here the CDR3 DNA reads TGTGCCAGCAGCTTAGGACAGAACTATGGCTACACCTTC. This gives the protein CASSLGQNYGYTF. The V call is TRBV11-2, the J call TRBJ1-2; D possibly corresponds to TRBD1 (5 bases). This CDR3 comprises 13 residues. The germline V and J ends were trimmed by 1 base and 2 bases, with 5 bases remaining between them. Germline lookup yields CDR1 SGHAT and CDR2 FQNNGV. The complete variable domain, with remaining parts taken from reference TRBV11-2 and TRBJ1-2, reads EAGVAQSPRYKIIEKRQSVAFWCNPISGHATLYWYQQILGQGPKLLIQFQNNGVVDDSQLPKDRFSAERLKGVDSTLKIQPAKLEDSAVYLCASSLGQNYGYTFGSGTRLTVV.

J is TRBJ2-2 and V is TRBV29-1, with a possible D match to TRBD2 (5 bases). The CDR3 runs 12 residues. Germline V gene lookup returns CDR1 SQVTM and CDR2 ANQGSEA. V was shortened by 4 bases and J by 5 bases, with 8 bases between the two germline ends. CDR3 protein: CSVAGGTGELFF. The CDR3, as DNA: TGCAGCGTTGCAGGCGGGACCGGGGAGCTGTTTTTT.

The genes are TRBV11-2 and TRBJ1-2; 8 nucleotides agree with TRBD1. Germline trimming cut 5 bases from V and 3 bases from J; bases unmatched to any gene: 2. CDR1 and CDR2 (germline): SGHAT, FQNNGV. CDR3 length: 13 residues. The CDR3 is CASSADRDYGYTF. The CDR3 nucleotides are TGTGCCAGCAGCGCGGACAGGGACTATGGCTACACCTTC.

The CDR3 DNA follows: TGTGCCACCAGCAGAGTGTCGGGAGTCTACGAGCAGTACTTC. It specifies CATSRVSGVYEQYF. The rearrangement joins TRBV15 to TRBJ2-7; D is possibly TRBD2 (6 bases). The CDR3 is 14 amino acids. Looked up from germline, CDR1 is LNHNV and CDR2 is YYDKDF (reference sequence). V was clipped by 1 base and J by 3 bases, with 10 bases between them.

V is TRBV5-4 and J is TRBJ2-7; tentative D call: TRBD1 (6 bases). V lost 6 bases and J 5 bases, leaving 15 bases between the germline ends. Germline lookup yields CDR1 SGHNT and CDR2 YYREEE (reference sequence). The CDR3 runs 13 residues. CDR3 residues: CASTGTPSHEQYF. The CDR3 bases are TGTGCCAGCACCGGGACACCATCTCACGAGCAGTACTTC.

The chain carries TRBV11-3 and TRBJ1-2; D may be TRBD1 (6 bases). The CDR3 loop spans 13 amino acids. Germline V gene lookup returns CDR1 SGHNT and CDR2 YENEEA. V was shortened by 4 bases and J by 11 bases, with 17 bases between the two germline ends. DNA for the CDR3: TGTGCCAGCAGCTCCACAGGGCCCGCCGGGTACACCTTC. This sequence encodes CASSSTGPAGYTF.

The rearrangement joins TRBV7-3 to TRBJ1-6; a weak D match, TRBD1 (5 bases). CDR3 size: 14 residues. CDR1 SGHTA and CDR2 FQGTGA come from the germline V gene. Deletions cut 5 bases from V and 10 bases from J, with 15 bases between. The CDR3 loop is CASSQKGFGSPLHF. In DNA, the CDR3 is TGTGCCAGCAGCCAAAAGGGGTTCGGGTCACCCCTCCACTTT.

The rearrangement links TRBV7-9 to TRBJ2-3; D perhaps matches TRBD1 (5 bases). The CDR3 sequence is 14 residues long. Germline V gene sequence: CDR1 SEHNR, CDR2 FQNEAQ (reference sequence). Trimming stripped 5 bases from V and 4 bases from J, with 13 bases between. The CDR3 sequence: CASSTFWGADTQYF. The DNA for the CDR3 is TGTGCCAGCAGCACGTTTTGGGGCGCAGATACGCAGTATTTT.

This chain uses TRBV25-1 with TRBJ1-2, with 8 bases that match TRBD1. Looked up from germline, CDR1 is MGHDK and CDR2 is SYGVNS. Trimming removed 7 bases from V and 3 bases from J; junction bases left unmatched: 7. This CDR3 has 14 amino acids. The CDR3 is CASNKTGGDYGYTF. The DNA of the CDR3 is TGTGCCAGCAATAAAACAGGGGGGGACTATGGCTACACCTTC.

This rearrangement joins TRBV5-1 to TRBJ1-1; a possible D gene is TRBD1 (5 bases). The germline V gene has CDR1 SGHRS and CDR2 YFSETQ. Trimming cost V 2 bases and J 0 bases, with 11 bases left between them. The length of the CDR3 is 15 residues. Here the CDR3 reads CASSFSGSMNTEAFF. The CDR3 bases are TGCGCCAGCAGCTTCTCAGGGTCAATGAACACTGAAGCTTTCTTT.

Comment on this clone: The final CDR3 position lacks the conserved phenylalanine or tryptophan, pointing to a likely read error. The chain is built from TRBV6-5 and TRBJ1-1; 8 nucleotides match TRBD1. The CDR3 is 15 amino acids. Trimming cost V 4 bases and J 1 base; bases outside gene matches: 5. CDR1 is MNHEY, CDR2 SVGAGI, per germline. In DNA, the CDR3 is TGTGCCAGCAGTTCGTGGACAGGGAGGAACACTGAAGCTTTCCTT. It codes for CASSSWTGRNTEAFL.

This chain connects TRBV14 to TRBJ2-7; TRBD1 matches at 7 bases. The CDR3 loop spans 15 amino acids. V trimming: 5 bases; J trimming: 0 bases; junction bases outside the gene matches: 7. Germline V gives CDR1 SGHDN, CDR2 FVKESK. The chain's CDR3 is CASSRLQGLSYEQYF. CDR3 nucleotide sequence: TGTGCCAGCAGCAGGTTACAGGGGCTCTCCTACGAGCAGTACTTC.

Details on this clone: A junction end diverges from the germline sequence, so it may reflect a read error. The same CDR3 also results from other DNA sequences found in this sample. This chain joins TRBV30 and TRBJ1-1, with no clear D. The CDR3 has 15 amino acids. Germline assignment: CDR1 GTSNPN and CDR2 SVGIG (reference sequence). CDR3 DNA: TGTGCCTGGAGTGCGGGCCAGAGGGATTGGGCTGAAGCCTTCTTT. Translating gives CAWSAGQRDWAEAFF.

V is TRBV11-1 and J is TRBJ1-1, with D maybe TRBD1 (5 bases). Germline V gives CDR1 SGHAT, CDR2 FQDESV (reference sequence). V shed 7 bases and J shed 0 bases, with 12 bases lying between them. This CDR3 spans 14 amino acids. CDR3 coding DNA: TGTGCCAGCACCTGGACATCTATGAACACTGAAGCTTTCTTT. It encodes CASTWTSMNTEAFF.

This clone was seen a few times. The chain couples TRBV27 to TRBJ2-1, with D possibly TRBD2 on 6 matching bases. V was clipped by 1 base and J by 6 bases, with 22 bases between them. CDR1 MNHEY and CDR2 SMNVEV come from the germline V gene (reference sequence). The CDR3 covers 18 residues. CDR3 amino acids: CASSLFSPSAMQSNEQFF. As DNA, the CDR3 is TGTGCCAGCAGTTTATTCTCTCCTAGCGCAATGCAGAGCAATGAGCAGTTCTTC.

The chain uses TRBV10-3 and TRBJ1-2; TRBD1 matches 7 bases. This CDR3 region has 14 residues. The germline CDR1 and CDR2 sequences are ENHRY and SYGVKD. V trimming: 8 bases; J trimming: 6 bases; junction bases outside the gene matches: 12. In DNA form, the CDR3 reads TGTGCCATCTTCGAACGTGGGACAGAGAATGGCTACACCTTC. It is translated as CAIFERGTENGYTF.

The V and J genes are TRBV6-5 and TRBJ1-1; TRBD1 is a possible D gene (5 bases). Germline V gives CDR1 MNHEY, CDR2 SVGAGI. There are 14 residues in the CDR3. V gave up 6 bases and J gave up 3 bases, with 14 bases separating them. This CDR3 reads CASSRGGVYTEAFF. The CDR3 coding sequence is TGTGCCAGCAGCCGGGGAGGGGTCTACACTGAAGCTTTCTTT.

The table lists this clone with a count of one. The chain combines TRBV5-1 with TRBJ2-1; maybe TRBD1 (6 bases). The V and J ends lost 7 bases and 4 bases respectively, with 21 bases between them. In germline, CDR1 is SGHRS, CDR2 YFSETQ. This CDR3 has 16 amino acids. CDR3 nucleotide sequence: TGCGCCAGCGGAGCCCGGGACACGGAACCATACAATGAGCAGTTCTTC. This translates into CASGARDTEPYNEQFF.

This clone is a singleton in its sample. The chain couples TRBV5-6 to TRBJ2-7, with D uncertain. The length of the CDR3 is 12 residues. Trimming pared 3 bases from V and 3 bases from J, leaving 7 bases between. Germline-derived CDR1 and CDR2 are SGHDT and YYEEEE. CDR3 DNA sequence: TGTGCCAGCAGCTCTTACAGCTACGAGCAGTACTTC. It encodes CASSSYSYEQYF.

CDR3: CASSTGGYGYTF. In DNA form, the CDR3 reads TGTGCCAGCAGTACAGGGGGATATGGCTACACCTTC. The V and J genes are TRBV27 and TRBJ1-2, with 8 bases identical to TRBD1. The CDR3 is 12 residues long. The junction had 1 base not matched to a gene; V was cut back by 5 bases and J by 5 bases. The germline V gene encodes CDR1 MNHEY and CDR2 SMNVEV (reference sequence).

This rearrangement joins TRBV7-9 to TRBJ1-5; D perhaps matches TRBD1 (5 bases). Trimming removed 1 base at V and 0 bases at J, with 13 bases between. Germline CDR1 is SEHNR and CDR2 is FQNEAQ (reference sequence). The CDR3 totals 17 residues. The CDR3 sequence: CASSLGVGGASNQPQHF. DNA of the CDR3: TGTGCCAGCAGCTTAGGTGTGGGCGGGGCTAGCAATCAGCCCCAGCATTTT.

The chain joins TRBV14 to TRBJ2-1; possibly TRBD2 for D (6 bases). CDR1 is SGHDN, CDR2 FVKESK, per germline. The CDR3 spans 15 residues. Trimming took off 1 base at V and 8 bases at J, with 15 bases between the two ends. As DNA, the CDR3 is TGTGCCAGCAGCCAAGTTAGGCCCCCGGGGGATGAGCAGTTCTTC. Protein product: CASSQVRPPGDEQFF.

The genes are TRBV30 and TRBJ1-1; D remains unclear. Deletions cut 3 bases from V and 2 bases from J, with 10 bases between. There are 13 residues in the CDR3. From germline, CDR1 is GTSNPN and CDR2 SVGIG (reference sequence). The CDR3 sequence: CAWRPEVNTEAFF. CDR3 coding DNA: TGTGCCTGGAGGCCAGAGGTTAACACTGAAGCTTTCTTT.

V gene TRBV4-2 combines with J gene TRBJ2-7, with 8 bases aligning to TRBD1. Germline loops: CDR1 LGHNA, CDR2 YNFKEQ. CDR3 size: 15 residues. V trimming: 0 bases; J trimming: 1 base; junction bases outside the gene matches: 2. The CDR3 DNA follows: TGTGCCAGCAGCCAAGACAGGGGGCAATCCTACGAGCAGTACTTC. It specifies CASSQDRGQSYEQYF.